This T cell receptor beta chain was sequenced in a study of blood T cell dynamics during melanoma immunotherapy. TCRdb keeps only in-frame clones here, not all; method: immunoSEQ multiplex PCR. This sample yields roughly 30,000 clones, of which around 80% are seen a single time; about a tenth belongs to the top ten. General study findings and limits: Clones driving repertoire changes may be melanoma-specific or general immune activation.

Concerning this clone: The antigen remains undetermined.

Germline V gene lookup returns CDR1 MDHEN and CDR2 SYDVKM. This CDR3 is 14 amino acids long. The trim removed 7 bases at V and 4 bases at J, leaving 9 bases unmatched. Time point given: week 3, after first cycle of checkpoint inhibitor. Blood was drawn before treatment and at week 3 after checkpoint blockade. The rearrangement joins TRBV28 to TRBJ1-1; TRBD1 aligns across 7 bases. The sequence came from a human donor with melanoma. The sample in question was blood, obtained from a patient treated with checkpoint blockade. CDR3 loop: CASTQLSGGTEAFF. The DNA of the CDR3 is TGTGCCAGCACCCAGTTGTCAGGGGGCACTGAAGCTTTCTTT.